One and the same sample provided the 25 T cell receptor beta chains below, sequenced in a study of regulatory T cells in long-lasting Graves disease. The authors built TCR beta libraries using iRepertoire HTBI primers and Arm-PCR of CDR3 regions. One entry per CDR3 protein, called by TCRdb with MiXCR from the multiplex PCR reads. The sample holds roughly 400,000 distinct CDR3 sequences, 15% to 20% seen once. Time point given: newly diagnosed GD, antithyroid drugs for less than 3 months. After RNA was extracted from PBMCs, the TCR library was made from it. These same data were also listed under a study on T cells in Graves' hyperthyroidism and ophthalmopathy.

The sample in question was peripheral blood mononuclear cells (PBMCs), obtained at new diagnosis, from a patient treated with antithyroid drugs. Receptors originate from a woman aged 18-29 years with Graves disease.

The rearrangement uses TRBV29-1 and TRBJ2-1; maybe TRBD2 (6 bases). Germline-derived CDR1 and CDR2 are SQVTM and ANQGSEA. The CDR3 covers 17 residues. V was pared by 7 bases and J by 6 bases, with 28 bases between. CDR3 sequence: CSDLIPRRWRDLNEQFF. DNA of the CDR3: TGCAGCGACCTGATTCCTCGCCGTTGGCGGGACCTCAATGAGCAGTTCTTC.

This clonotype has a count of ten or more. The chain has TRBV28 and TRBJ2-1; 9 bases match TRBD2. The CDR3 runs to 15 residues. Trimming cost V 3 bases and J 4 bases; bases outside gene matches: 4. The germline gives CDR1 MDHEN, CDR2 SYDVKM. DNA of the CDR3: TGTGCCAGCAGTTTTGGTGCGGGAGGGTACAATGAGCAGTTCTTC. Protein sequence: CASSFGAGGYNEQFF.

This clonotype was found a few times. Possible read error: a much larger clone is one base away. This chain uses TRBV7-8 with TRBJ2-3; 7 nucleotides line up with TRBD2. The CDR3 extends over 17 amino acids. V shed 4 bases and J 1 base; nucleotides not matched to a gene: 11. Germline V gene sequence: CDR1 SGHVS, CDR2 FQNEAQ. CDR3: CASSSPRLATGTDTQYF. CDR3 DNA: TGTGCCAGCAGCTCCCCGAGACTAGCCACTGGCACAGATACGCAGTATTTT. The full variable domain, in which reference TRBV7-8 and TRBJ2-3 provide the parts outside the CDR3, is GAGVSQSPRYKVAKRGQDVALRCDPISGHVSLFWYQQALGQGPEFLTYFQNEAQLDKSGLPSDRFFAERPEGSVSTLKIQRTQQEDSAVYLCASSSPRLATGTDTQYFGPGTRLTVL.

This clonotype has at least ten counts. This sequence joins TRBV6-1 and TRBJ2-2; TRBD2 agrees at 8 bases. Trimming cost V 5 bases and J 3 bases; bases outside gene matches: 2. This CDR3 has 14 residues. CDR1 is MNHNS, CDR2 SASEGT, per germline. The CDR3 region has the DNA TGTGCCAGCAGTAGCGGGAGTCACACCGGGGAGCTGTTTTTT. It codes for CASSSGSHTGELFF.

This clonotype was detected many times. The chain combines TRBV7-2 with TRBJ1-5, with D possibly TRBD1 on 5 matching bases. Germline assignment: CDR1 SGHTA and CDR2 FQGNSA. Trimming cost V 5 bases and J 9 bases, with 17 bases left between them. The CDR3 length is 14 residues. This chain's CDR3 is CASSQGTTMGPQHF. In DNA form, the CDR3 reads TGTGCCAGCAGCCAAGGGACGACCATGGGGCCCCAGCATTTT. Full variable domain (outside the CDR3, taken from reference TRBV7-2 and TRBJ1-5): GAGVSQSPSNKVTEKGKDVELRCDPISGHTALYWYRQSLGQGLEFLIYFQGNSAPDKSGLPSDRFSAERTGGSVSTLTIQRTQQEDSAVYLCASSQGTTMGPQHFGDGTRLSIL.

This clonotype was counted at least ten times. The J gene is TRBJ1-1, the V gene TRBV20-1, with D possibly being TRBD1 (5 bases). CDR1 and CDR2 from the germline V gene are DFQATT and SNEGSKA (reference sequence). CDR3 length: 11 amino acids. V was clipped by 0 bases and J by 6 bases, with 5 bases between them. The DNA for the CDR3 is TGCAGTGCTAGAGAGGGACCTGAAGCTTTCTTT. Its translation: CSAREGPEAFF.

This clonotype was recorded many times. The gene calls are TRBV11-1 and TRBJ2-5; no clear D gene. Trimming pared 8 bases from V and 0 bases from J, leaving 16 bases between. Germline V lookup: CDR1 SGHAT, CDR2 FQDESV (reference sequence). The CDR3 is made up of 15 amino acids. CDR3 amino acids: CASCRSPQYQETQYF. The CDR3 DNA reads as TGTGCCAGCTGCAGAAGTCCTCAGTACCAAGAGACCCAGTACTTC. The entire variable domain, with the rest obtained from reference TRBV11-1 and TRBJ2-5, is as follows: EAEVAQSPRYKITEKSQAVAFWCDPISGHATLYWYRQILGQGPELLVQFQDESVVDDSQLPKDRFSAERLKGVDSTLKIQPAELGDSAMYLCASCRSPQYQETQYFGPGTRLLVL.

The chain uses TRBV6-5 and TRBJ2-1; TRBD2 matches at 14 bases. The CDR3 covers 20 residues. Germline CDR1 MNHEY, CDR2 SVGAGI. V was pared by 7 bases and J by 1 base, with 15 bases of the junction left unmatched. The CDR3 spells CASMLLGLAGGTWSYNEQFF. In DNA, the CDR3 is TGTGCCAGCATGTTACTCGGACTAGCGGGAGGAACTTGGTCCTACAATGAGCAGTTCTTC.

The table lists this clonotype with many counts. The rearrangement joins TRBV28 to TRBJ2-1, with 12 bases that match TRBD2. CDR1 is MDHEN and CDR2 is SYDVKM in the germline V gene. The CDR3 sequence is 14 residues long. J gave up 9 bases and V 6 bases, and 6 bases lay outside the gene matches. CDR3 DNA: TGTGCCAGCAGCTACGGACTAGCGGGACTTGAGCAGTTCTTC. Amino acids: CASSYGLAGLEQFF. Based on the CDR3 plus reference TRBV28 and TRBJ2-1, the full variable domain is DVKVTQSSRYLVKRTGEKVFLECVQDMDHENMFWYRQDPGLGLRLIYFSYDVKMKEKGDIPEGYSVSREKKERFSLILESASTNQTSMYLCASSYGLAGLEQFFGPGTRLTVL.

This clonotype was counted at least ten times. The gene calls are TRBV3-1 and TRBJ2-3, with 7 bases lining up with TRBD1. CDR3 length: 15 residues. Germline CDR1 reads LGHDT; CDR2 reads YNNKEL (reference sequence). With 4 bases clipped from V and 0 bases from J, the junction kept 4 bases outside the gene matches. The CDR3 DNA follows: TGTGCCAGCAGCCCTCGACAGGGCAGCACAGATACGCAGTATTTT. Protein: CASSPRQGSTDTQYF.

This clonotype was recorded many times. V and J are TRBV27 and TRBJ1-2, with 7 nucleotides matching TRBD1. The CDR3 runs 15 residues. J lost 2 bases, V lost 5 bases, and 8 bases had no gene match. Per germline, CDR1 MNHEY and CDR2 SMNVEV (reference sequence). Written as DNA, the CDR3 is TGTGCCAGCAGTCTTAACCTACAGGGGAACTATGGCTACACCTTC. This translates into CASSLNLQGNYGYTF.

The rearrangement links TRBV5-4 to TRBJ2-3, with 7 bases fitting TRBD2. The CDR3 runs 20 residues. Per the germline V gene, CDR1 is SGHNT and CDR2 is YYREEE (reference sequence). Trimming removed 4 bases from V and 4 bases from J; junction bases left unmatched: 24. The CDR3 DNA follows: TGTGCCAGCAGCCGACGATCCCATGGTAGCGGGTTAACTAGCCCAGATACGCAGTATTTT. It yields the protein CASSRRSHGSGLTSPDTQYF.

This clonotype was observed at least ten times. This chain uses TRBV27 with TRBJ2-7, with TRBD2 identical over 14 bases. Germline-derived CDR1 and CDR2 are MNHEY and SMNVEV (reference sequence). CDR3 length equals 17 residues. The trim removed 0 bases at V and 1 base at J, leaving 2 bases unmatched. The CDR3 loop is CASSLSRTSGRSYEQYF. The DNA of the CDR3 is TGTGCCAGCAGTTTATCCCGGACTAGCGGGAGGTCCTACGAGCAGTACTTC.

This clonotype was detected many times. The CDR3 spells CASSLGGKETQYF. The CDR3 DNA sequence: TGTGCCAGCAGCTTAGGTGGCAAAGAGACCCAGTACTTC. The chain joins TRBV7-9 to TRBJ2-5, with unresolved D. This CDR3 has 13 residues. Per germline, CDR1 SEHNR and CDR2 FQNEAQ (reference sequence). V dropped 1 base and J dropped 3 bases, with 6 bases sitting between them.

This clonotype has ten or more counts. This chain joins TRBV12-3 or TRBV12-4 and TRBJ1-2; D unresolved. V was clipped by 3 bases and J by 5 bases, with 7 bases between them. This CDR3 is 12 amino acids long. The CDR3 reads CASSFPGYGYTF. DNA for the CDR3: TGTGCCAGCAGTTTCCCGGGTTATGGCTACACCTTC.

This clonotype was seen a few times. The chain has TRBV19 and TRBJ2-3; 7 nucleotides align to TRBD1. With 4 bases clipped from V and 3 bases from J, the junction kept 10 bases outside the gene matches. The CDR3 consists of 16 residues. Germline CDR1 LNHDA, CDR2 SQIVND (reference sequence). The CDR3 nucleotides are TGTGCCAGTAGTACCCTAGGGGGCGCAAGAACAGATACGCAGTATTTT. Its translation is CASSTLGGARTDTQYF.

The chain links TRBV3-1 to TRBJ1-1; D is ambiguous. The germline V gene encodes CDR1 LGHDT and CDR2 YNNKEL (reference sequence). The V end was cut by 0 bases, the J end by 4 bases, with 9 bases between. The CDR3 is made up of 14 amino acids. Here the CDR3 DNA reads TGTGCCAGCAGCCAAGATCCGGGGTCCACTGAAGCTTTCTTT. This codes for CASSQDPGSTEAFF.

This sequence joins TRBV20-1 and TRBJ2-1; D possibly corresponds to TRBD1 (5 bases). The J call is uncertain, as TRBJ2-7 better fits the DNA end. There are 14 residues in the CDR3. Germline V gives CDR1 DFQATT, CDR2 SNEGSKA (reference sequence). CDR3 coding DNA: TGCAGTGCAGAAGACAGAAGCTCCTACAATGAGCAGTACTTC. This gives the protein CSAEDRSSYNEQYF.

This clonotype appeared many times. The chain has TRBV28 and TRBJ2-5; weak D call: TRBD1 (6 bases). CDR1 and CDR2 from the germline V gene are MDHEN and SYDVKM. This CDR3 is 14 amino acids long. Trimming pared 4 bases from V and 9 bases from J, leaving 18 bases between. CDR3 protein: CASSSPGQRGPQYF. In DNA form, the CDR3 reads TGTGCCAGCAGTTCCCCGGGACAACGAGGCCCCCAGTACTTC. The whole variable domain, remainder taken from reference TRBV28 and TRBJ2-5, is DVKVTQSSRYLVKRTGEKVFLECVQDMDHENMFWYRQDPGLGLRLIYFSYDVKMKEKGDIPEGYSVSREKKERFSLILESASTNQTSMYLCASSSPGQRGPQYFGPGTRLLVL.

The chain recombines TRBV5-1 with TRBJ2-1; perhaps TRBD1 as D (6 bases). The CDR3 sequence is 17 residues long. V gave up 5 bases and J gave up 0 bases, with 18 bases separating them. Germline CDR1 and CDR2: SGHRS and YFSETQ. This chain's CDR3 is CASSRTAPTGSYNEQFF. For the CDR3, the DNA is TGCGCCAGCAGTCGGACAGCCCCGACGGGCTCCTACAATGAGCAGTTCTTC.

This clonotype showed up many times. The chain employs TRBV6-5 and TRBJ2-7; no definite D call. CDR1 is MNHEY and CDR2 is SVGAGI in the germline V gene. CDR3 length: 14 amino acids. With 0 bases removed from V and 9 bases from J, the gap between germline ends came to 15 bases. The CDR3 sequence: CASSYSGLKEGQYF. CDR3 DNA: TGTGCCAGCAGTTACTCCGGCCTCAAGGAAGGGCAGTACTTC.

There are many counts of this clonotype. CDR3 loop: CASSTSGATTGELFF. The CDR3, as DNA: TGTGCCAGCAGCACTAGCGGGGCAACCACCGGGGAGCTGTTTTTT. The chain links TRBV28 to TRBJ2-2; 10 nucleotides align to TRBD2. From germline, CDR1 is MDHEN and CDR2 SYDVKM. V shed 6 bases and J 4 bases; nucleotides not matched to a gene: 5. CDR3 size: 15 residues.

As concerns this clonotype: Germline is not matched at one junction end, which may reflect a read error. The V and J genes are TRBV12-3 or TRBV12-4 and TRBJ2-1, with D uncertain. CDR3 length: 13 amino acids. The CDR3 region is CSSSFGFYNEQFF. The CDR3 coding sequence is TGTTCCAGCAGTTTTGGCTTTTACAATGAGCAGTTCTTC.

This clonotype appeared many times. This sequence joins TRBV4-3 and TRBJ1-1; D might be TRBD1 (6 bases). Per the germline V gene, CDR1 is LGHNA and CDR2 is YSLEER. This CDR3 is built from 14 residues. Deletions cut 1 base from V and 4 bases from J, with 10 bases between. The CDR3 region has the DNA TGCGCCAGCAGCCAAGGAGGGGGAGGCACTGAAGCTTTCTTT. Its protein product is CASSQGGGGTEAFF.

This clonotype was recorded many times. The chain employs TRBV14 and TRBJ2-3; D is unclear. Trimming shortened V by 2 bases and J by 6 bases, and 9 bases separated the two germline ends. The CDR3 is 13 residues long. Germline lookup yields CDR1 SGHDN and CDR2 FVKESK. As DNA, the CDR3 is TGTGCCAGCAGCCAATCCATGGGTGATACGCAGTATTTT. Protein sequence: CASSQSMGDTQYF.